The entry below gives a single TCR beta chain sequence along with its context. The sample is drawn from a study of T-cell reconstitution after alpha-beta-depleted transplantation in children. Preparation of the TCRbeta library involved a method that used unique molecular identifiers. One entry per CDR3 protein, called by TCRdb with MiXCR from the PCR reads. This repertoire shows some 290,000 distinct CDR3 sequences, approximately 9.6% found once; its top ten account for 10%. The TCR comes from a human donor who donated a stem cell graft to a child with SCID. The input for sequencing was PBMCs from the stem cell graft donor, taken from the stem cell graft.

CDR3 sequence reads: CASSQTSGDYEQYF. The CDR3 coding sequence is TGTGCCAGCAGCCAGACTAGCGGTGACTACGAGCAGTACTTC. This chain uses TRBV6-1 with TRBJ2-7; 9 positions agree with TRBD2. Trimming at V came to 6 bases and at J to 3 bases, leaving 6 bases not matched to a gene. CDR3 length equals 14 residues. Germline values: CDR1 MNHNS, CDR2 SASEGT.